The sequence of this TCR beta chain was determined in a study of CD8+CD57+ T cells in acquired aplastic anemia. Study at large: DNA from sorted CD4+ and CD8+ cells averaged about 3.2 ug. Regarding the study as a whole: Researchers reported that CD8+ Simpson's diversity was not significantly different in patients versus controls. In common between the patients and the controls were more than 25 CD8+ CDR3 sequences.

Patients sequenced had flow cytometry evidence of CD8+CD57+ cell expansion. By the time of blood sampling, patients had still received no therapy. The CDR3 runs to 13 residues. V lost 7 bases, J lost 8 bases, and 3 bases stayed unmatched. Germline loops: CDR1 SNHLY, CDR2 FYNNEI. TCR beta VDJ and CDR3 profiles were obtained from a genomic DNA template. TCRdb fed the reads into MiXCR, producing one record per CDR3 protein. The sample lists 250,000 to 350,000 distinct CDR3 sequences; about 50% were seen once. Remarks on this clonotype: The target antigen is unknown.

Material for sequencing was sorted CD4+, CD8+, or CD8+CD57+ T cells (not recorded which) from PBMCs. The sequence derives from a human donor with aplastic anemia. J is TRBJ1-4 and V is TRBV2; 11 bases match TRBD1. CDR3 in DNA: TGTGCCAGCAAGGGGACAGGGGGGGAAAAACTGTTTTTT. Amino acids: CASKGTGGEKLFF.